Following are 7 T cell receptor beta chains from one sample sequenced in a study of beta chain features in type 1 diabetes. Study results and caveats: Across all four CD4+ subsets, people with type 1 diabetes showed modestly shorter TCRB CDR3s.

These TCRs' antigens remain unknown. Investigators reverse transcribed all isolated RNA, so they sequenced expressed TCRB transcripts. Assay: immunoSEQ multiplex PCR; the TCRdb copy retains only in-frame clones and omits some. The data hold hundreds of thousands of clones, with roughly 12% observed a single time. Sequenced: naive CD4+ T cells from blood. These receptors all stem from a woman in her late teens or twenties with type 1 diabetes.

The table lists this clone with a few counts. The rearrangement joins TRBV5-4 to TRBJ2-5, with 12 bases fitting TRBD1. The CDR3 runs to 15 residues. V dropped 7 bases and J dropped 2; count of bases not matched to a gene: 6. Germline CDR1 SGHNT, CDR2 YYREEE (reference sequence). In nucleotides, the CDR3 is TGTGCCAGCCGCCGGGACAGGGGGCTACAAGAGACCCAGTACTTC. Its protein product is CASRRDRGLQETQYF. The full variable domain, in which reference TRBV5-4 and TRBJ2-5 provide the parts outside the CDR3, is ETGVTQSPTHLIKTRGQQVTLRCSSQSGHNTVSWYQQALGQGPQFIFQYYREEENGRGNFPPRFSGLQFPNYSSELNVNALELDDSALYLCASRRDRGLQETQYFGPGTRLLVL.

The chain carries TRBV28 and TRBJ1-3; tentative D call: TRBD1 (5 bases). The germline CDR1 and CDR2 sequences are MDHEN and SYDVKM. This CDR3 contains 14 residues. V was cut by 5 bases and J by 4 bases, with 12 bases left in between. The CDR3 spells CASSRGTSGNTIYF. The CDR3 coding sequence is TGTGCCAGCAGTCGCGGGACGAGCGGAAACACCATATATTTT.

This clone was counted only a few times. This chain connects TRBV15 to TRBJ1-5, with D possibly matching TRBD1 (6 bases). V was trimmed by 6 bases and J by 3 bases, leaving 12 bases between them. Germline CDR1 and CDR2: LNHNV and YYDKDF (reference sequence). This CDR3 is 14 amino acids long. CDR3 coding DNA: TGTGCCACCAGTAATACAGGGCACAATCAGCCCCAGCATTTT. It is translated as CATSNTGHNQPQHF.

This clone was recorded once. This CDR3 is CSADRGPNTEAFF. Written as DNA, the CDR3 is TGCAGCGCGGACAGGGGACCTAACACTGAAGCTTTCTTT. The chain employs TRBV29-1 and TRBJ1-1; 9 bases line up with TRBD1. Germline loops: CDR1 SQVTM, CDR2 ANQGSEA. Trimming cost V 7 bases and J 2 bases; bases outside gene matches: 5. The CDR3 has 13 residues.

This clone appeared a few times. The chain has TRBV5-1 and TRBJ2-6, with D perhaps TRBD2 (5 bases). The ends were cut back, 0 bases at V and 3 bases at J, with 10 bases in the middle. This CDR3 is 16 amino acids long. CDR1 and CDR2 (germline): SGHRS, YFSETQ. CDR3 DNA: TGCGCCAGCAGCTTGGACTCGGGGAGTGGGGCCAACGTCCTGACTTTC. Translation: CASSLDSGSGANVLTF.

This clone was found a few times. The genes are TRBV19 and TRBJ2-1, with 8 bases that match TRBD1. The V gene's germline CDR1 is LNHDA and CDR2 SQIVND (reference sequence). V lost 7 bases and J lost 5; bases outside the gene matches: 7. The CDR3 spans 14 residues. The CDR3 nucleotides read TGTGCCAGTATCGACAGGGGATCAGACAATGAGCAGTTCTTC. It is translated as CASIDRGSDNEQFF.

This clone has only a few counts. V and J are TRBV2 and TRBJ2-2; D perhaps matches TRBD1 (5 bases). The CDR3 has 15 amino acids. The V end lost 7 bases, the J end lost 3 bases, and 15 bases lay between the germline ends. CDR1 is SNHLY, CDR2 FYNNEI, per germline. The CDR3, as DNA: TGTGCCAGCACCGAAGGCACAGGCTACACCGGGGAGCTGTTTTTT. Translation gives CASTEGTGYTGELFF.